Listed below are T cell receptor beta chains from one sample, sequenced in a study of graft-versus-host responses after intestinal transplantation. These TCRs are of unknown antigen specificity. Some clones are missing from TCRdb's copy, which holds only in-frame ones; the method was immunoSEQ multiplex PCR. The data hold under 100,000 clones, with about 94% observed a single time. The sequenced sample was unstimulated CD4+ T cells sorted from spleen or lymph node cells, obtained before transplant. The source of these receptors is a human donor who was the organ donor for an intestinal transplant. Both conserved end residues are part of each CDR3. D genes are given only for firm matches. Clone size appears in some rows only: once, few, many, or a class for an expanded clone.

TRBJ2-7,.,.,TRBV2,CASSNTGRYEQYF,TGTGCCAGCAGTAATACAGGGAGGTACGAGCAGTACTTC
TRBJ2-3,.,.,TRBV11-1,CASSFSGHTDTQYF,TGTGCCAGCAGCTTTTCGGGCCACACAGATACGCAGTATTTT
TRBJ1-2,.,.,TRBV2,CASSVGGGSYGYTF,TGTGCCAGCAGTGTGGGGGGCGGCTCCTATGGCTACACCTTC
TRBJ1-5,TRBD1,.,TRBV6-6,CASSLTGGGEPQHF,TGTGCCAGCAGCTTAACAGGGGGTGGCGAGCCCCAGCATTTT
TRBJ1-6,.,.,TRBV7-3,CASSLPNSPLHF,TGTGCCAGCAGCTTGCCTAATTCACCCCTCCACTTT
TRBJ2-5,.,.,TRBV2,CASGQERGGMETQYF,TGTGCCAGCGGCCAAGAGAGGGGTGGAATGGAGACCCAGTACTTC
TRBJ2-7,.,once,TRBV10-2,CASSESYGEQYF,TGCGCCAGCAGTGAGTCCTACGGTGAGCAGTACTTC
TRBJ2-3,.,once,TRBV7-9,CASSLLGLGDTQYF,TGTGCCAGCAGCTTACTCGGGCTGGGAGATACGCAGTATTTT
TRBJ2-6,.,.,TRBV5-6,CASSLSGANVLTF,TGTGCCAGCAGCTTGTCAGGGGCCAACGTCCTGACTTTC
TRBJ2-5,TRBD2,.,TRBV5-1,CASSLGLAGGEETQYF,TGCGCCAGCAGCCTTGGACTAGCGGGGGGTGAAGAGACCCAGTACTTC
TRBJ2-1,.,.,TRBV5-1,CASSLDTGTYNEQFF,TGCGCCAGCAGCTTGGACACGGGCACGTACAATGAGCAGTTCTTC
TRBJ1-4,TRBD1,.,TRBV7-6,CASSLTGTGTSKLFF,TGTGCCAGCAGCTTAACCGGGACAGGGACGTCAAAACTGTTTTTT
TRBJ2-6,TRBD1,.,TRBV27,CASSSTLKHRGLSGANVLTF,TGTGCCAGCAGTTCAACCCTAAAACACAGGGGTTTGTCTGGGGCCAACGTCCTGACTTTC
TRBJ1-2,.,once,TRBV7-2,CASSLVFVTGNGYTF,TGTGCCAGCAGCTTAGTCTTCGTAACAGGGAATGGCTACACCTTC
TRBJ1-4,.,.,TRBV9,CASSPRPENEKLFF,TGTGCCAGCAGCCCCCGTCCAGAAAATGAAAAACTGTTTTTT
TRBJ2-5,TRBD1,.,TRBV5-6,CASSDRAGAETQYF,TGTGCCAGCAGCGACAGGGCAGGGGCAGAGACCCAGTACTTC
TRBJ2-2,.,once,TRBV7-3,CASSLRNTGELFF,TGTGCCAGCAGCTTAAGGAACACCGGGGAGCTGTTTTTT
TRBJ2-2,TRBD1,.,TRBV5-1,CASTVQGPNTGELFF,TGCGCCAGCACCGTACAGGGGCCCAACACCGGGGAGCTGTTTTTT
TRBJ1-2,.,.,TRBV29-1,CSVEGIEANYGYTF,TGCAGCGTTGAAGGGATAGAAGCTAACTATGGCTACACCTTC
TRBJ1-2,.,.,TRBV19,CASSIRPDSYDPYGYTF,TGTGCCAGTAGTATTCGGCCGGACAGCTATGACCCCTATGGCTACACCTTC
TRBJ2-3,.,.,TRBV12-5,CASGQDWGDTQYF,TGTGCTAGTGGTCAGGACTGGGGGGATACGCAGTATTTT
TRBJ2-5,TRBD2,.,TRBV5-1,CASSLALSGGAHQETQYF,TGCGCCAGCAGCTTGGCGCTTAGCGGGGGGGCCCACCAAGAGACCCAGTACTTC
TRBJ2-4,.,.,TRBV2,CASRAYGIQYF,TGTGCCAGCAGGGCGTACGGCATTCAGTACTTC
TRBJ2-7,.,.,TRBV5-4,CASSLTRGASYEQYF,TGTGCCAGCAGCTTGACCAGGGGTGCTTCCTACGAGCAGTACTTC
TRBJ1-5,.,few,TRBV6-1,CASRRQLNQPQHF,TGTGCCAGCAGAAGACAGCTCAATCAGCCCCAGCATTTT